This TCR beta chain originates from a study of response to subunit inactivated influenza vaccine. Study results and caveats: Authors suggested each seasonal flu vaccination may recruit only limited numbers of new T cells.

As for this clonotype: Its antigen is as yet unknown.

CDR3 length: 15 residues. Germline loops: CDR1 LGHNA, CDR2 YNFKEQ. V was pared by 4 bases and J by 5 bases, with 10 bases of the junction left unmatched. TCRdb redid the calling of the RT-PCR reads with MiXCR, one entry per CDR3 protein. The table records more than 600,000 distinct CDR3 sequences, 18% of them present only once. The gene calls are TRBV4-2 and TRBJ2-7; TRBD1 matches at 8 bases. This specimen was PBMCs from blood, taken about 5 days after vaccination. The TCR sequence derives from a man in his fifties who received an inactivated influenza vaccine. CDR3 protein: CASSLRTGNGNEQYF. The CDR3 nucleotides read TGTGCCAGCAGCCTGCGGACAGGGAATGGCAACGAGCAGTACTTC.